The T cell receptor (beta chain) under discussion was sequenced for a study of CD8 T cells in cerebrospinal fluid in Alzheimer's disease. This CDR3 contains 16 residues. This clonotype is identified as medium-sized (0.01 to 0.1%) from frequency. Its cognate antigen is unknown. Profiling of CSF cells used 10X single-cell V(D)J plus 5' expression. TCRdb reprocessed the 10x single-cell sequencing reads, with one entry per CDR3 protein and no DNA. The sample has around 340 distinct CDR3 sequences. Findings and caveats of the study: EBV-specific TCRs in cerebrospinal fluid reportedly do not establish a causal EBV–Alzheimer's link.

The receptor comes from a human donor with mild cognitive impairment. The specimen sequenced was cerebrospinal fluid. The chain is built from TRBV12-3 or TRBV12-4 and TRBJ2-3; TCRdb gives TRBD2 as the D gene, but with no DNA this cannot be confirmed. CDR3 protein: CASSLDASGSTDTQYF.